This section outlines one TCR beta chain sequence together with its context. The data were obtained in a study of blood T cell repertoires in COVID-19. Study information: Researchers got acute and convalescent COVID-19 samples from the United States, Italy and Spain. The analysed material was cDNA or gDNA that came from T cells, B-cell-depleted T cells, or PBMCs.

In the study's own analysis: Reference gene primer amplification gave nucleated cell count estimates. Using immunoSEQ multiplex PCR, the repertoire was profiled, and TCRdb retains in-frame clones only, with some absent. V and J calls and clone size are those listed in that table; D and trimming were worked out from the DNA. Among around 150,000 clones listed, about 88% were seen once. With 3 bases clipped from V and 4 bases from J, the junction kept 6 bases outside the gene matches. In germline, CDR1 is MGHRA, CDR2 YSYEKL. The CDR3 is 16 residues long. This TCR derives from a man younger than 35 with acute or convalescent COVID-19. The chain couples TRBV4-1 to TRBJ1-1; 12 nucleotides line up with TRBD1. The specimen sequenced was peripheral blood. CDR3 coding DNA: TGCGCCAGCAGCCAGATCCCGGGACAGGGGGCCACTGAAGCTTTCTTT. This encodes CASSQIPGQGATEAFF.